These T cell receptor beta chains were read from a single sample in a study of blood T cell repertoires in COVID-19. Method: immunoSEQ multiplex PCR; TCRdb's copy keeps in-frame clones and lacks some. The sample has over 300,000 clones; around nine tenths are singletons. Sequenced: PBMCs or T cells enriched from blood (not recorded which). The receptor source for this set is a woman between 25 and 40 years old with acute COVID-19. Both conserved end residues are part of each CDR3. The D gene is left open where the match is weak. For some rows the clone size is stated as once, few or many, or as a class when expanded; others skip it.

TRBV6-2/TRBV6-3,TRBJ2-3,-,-,CASSHGGDTQYF,TGTGCCAGCAGCCACGGGGGTGATACGCAGTATTTT
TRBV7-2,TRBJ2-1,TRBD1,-,CASRQGTGAYNEQFF,TGTGCCAGCAGACAGGGGACAGGGGCCTACAATGAGCAGTTCTTC
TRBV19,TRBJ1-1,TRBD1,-,CASRLQGTPNTEAFF,TGTGCCAGTAGGCTACAGGGGACCCCGAACACTGAAGCTTTCTTT
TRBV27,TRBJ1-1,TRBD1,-,CASSSRDRATEAFF,TGTGCCAGCAGTTCCCGGGACAGGGCCACTGAAGCTTTCTTT
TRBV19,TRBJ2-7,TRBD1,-,CASSIEAGGAGTTPYEQYF,TGTGCCAGTAGTATAGAGGCAGGGGGCGCGGGTACCACCCCCTACGAGCAGTACTTC
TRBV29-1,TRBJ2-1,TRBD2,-,CSVSAWTSVYNEQFF,TGCAGCGTTTCAGCTTGGACTAGTGTATACAATGAGCAGTTCTTC
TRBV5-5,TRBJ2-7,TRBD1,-,CASSDGQGAYEQYF,TGTGCCAGCAGCGACGGCCAGGGGGCATACGAGCAGTACTTC
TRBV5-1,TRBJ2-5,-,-,CASSVKTKETQYF,TGCGCCAGCAGCGTGAAGACTAAAGAGACCCAGTACTTC
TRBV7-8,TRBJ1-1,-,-,CASSLAVSTEAFF,TGTGCCAGCAGCTTAGCGGTCAGCACTGAAGCTTTCTTT
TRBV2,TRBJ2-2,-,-,CASGSSGTAGELFF,TGTGCCAGCGGATCTTCGGGGACTGCCGGGGAGCTGTTTTTT
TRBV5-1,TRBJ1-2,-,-,CASSSEQGIVSGYTF,TGCGCCAGCAGCTCCGAACAGGGCATCGTTTCTGGCTACACCTTC
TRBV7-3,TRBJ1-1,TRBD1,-,CASSYSGTGGRVDAFF,TGTGCCAGCAGCTACTCCGGGACAGGGGGCCGGGTCGACGCTTTCTTT
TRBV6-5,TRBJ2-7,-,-,CASKYVAGSYEQYF,TGTGCCAGCAAATACGTTGCGGGGTCCTACGAGCAGTACTTC
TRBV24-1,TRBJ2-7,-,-,CATSGNGGDEQYF,TGTGCCACCAGTGGAAACGGAGGTGACGAGCAGTACTTC
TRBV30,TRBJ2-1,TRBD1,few,CAWNRGGEQFF,TGTGCCTGGAACAGGGGTGGTGAGCAGTTCTTC
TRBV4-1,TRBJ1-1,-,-,CASSQTGGGNTEAFF,TGCGCCAGCAGCCAAACAGGCGGGGGAAACACTGAAGCTTTCTTT
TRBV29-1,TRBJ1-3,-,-,CSWSSGNTIYF,TGCAGCTGGAGCTCTGGAAACACCATATATTTT
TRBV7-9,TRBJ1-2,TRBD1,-,CASSPRTGGYGYTF,TGTGCCAGCAGCCCGCGGACAGGGGGCTATGGCTACACCTTC
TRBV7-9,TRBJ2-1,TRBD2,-,CASSWGPAGGLNEQFF,TGTGCCAGCAGCTGGGGCCCGGCGGGGGGGTTGAATGAGCAGTTCTTC
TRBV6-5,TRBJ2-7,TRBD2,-,CASSLERGHSYEQYF,TGTGCCAGCAGCCTCGAGCGGGGGCACTCCTACGAGCAGTACTTC
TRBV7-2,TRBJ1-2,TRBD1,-,CASSLYPGGSYGYTF,TGTGCCAGCAGCTTATACCCAGGGGGGAGCTATGGCTACACCTTC
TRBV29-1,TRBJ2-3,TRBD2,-,CSVRLAEAADTQYF,TGCAGCGTGAGACTAGCGGAGGCGGCGGATACGCAGTATTTT